This T cell receptor beta chain was captured by sequencing in a study of human T cells and chemical hapten exposure. MiXCR was run by TCRdb on the RACE reads, yielding one entry per CDR3 protein. The table shows some 360,000 distinct CDR3 sequences, with about 5.1% occurring only once. Regarding time point: pre-sensitization, week 0. Treatment defined: therapeutic diphenylcyclopropenone sensitization with weekly scalp DPC. This clonotype appeared many times. From germline, CDR1 is PRHDT and CDR2 FYEKMQ (reference sequence). The ends lost 6 bases at V and 3 bases at J; junction bases unmatched: 4. There are 15 residues in the CDR3.

This TCR was sampled from a woman aged 45-65 years with alopecia areata. Some clones in this sample may be carry-over from other donors' samples. The chain recombines TRBV13 with TRBJ2-2; TRBD2 matches 10 bases. The input for sequencing was whole blood, taken in connection with sensitization to the hapten diphenylcyclopropenone (DPC). This chain's CDR3 is CASRKRGGDTGELFF. The DNA for the CDR3 is TGTGCCAGCAGGAAGCGGGGGGGCGACACCGGGGAGCTGTTTTTT.